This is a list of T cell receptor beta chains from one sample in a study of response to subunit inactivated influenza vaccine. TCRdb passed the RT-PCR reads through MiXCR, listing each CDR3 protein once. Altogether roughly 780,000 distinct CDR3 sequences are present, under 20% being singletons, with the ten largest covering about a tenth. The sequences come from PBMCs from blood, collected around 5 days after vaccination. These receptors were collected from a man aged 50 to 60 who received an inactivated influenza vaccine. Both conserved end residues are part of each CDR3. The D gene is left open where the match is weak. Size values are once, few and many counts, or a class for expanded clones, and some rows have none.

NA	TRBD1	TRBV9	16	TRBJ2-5	CASSVSGTAGKETQYF	TGTGCCAGCAGCGTTTCCGGGACAGCTGGAAAAGAGACCCAGTACTTC
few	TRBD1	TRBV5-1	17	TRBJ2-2	CASSSAPGTANTGELFF	TGCGCCAGCAGCTCTGCTCCCGGGACAGCGAACACCGGGGAGCTGTTTTTT
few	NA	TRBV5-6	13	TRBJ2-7	CASSQDSIYEQYF	TGTGCCAGCAGCCAGGACTCGATCTACGAGCAGTACTTC
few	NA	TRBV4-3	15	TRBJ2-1	CASSQVDSSYNEQFF	TGCGCCAGCAGCCAAGTTGACAGCTCCTACAATGAGCAGTTCTTC
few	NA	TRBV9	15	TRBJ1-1	CASNPFGGQNTEAFF	TGTGCCAGCAACCCATTTGGCGGGCAGAACACTGAAGCTTTCTTT
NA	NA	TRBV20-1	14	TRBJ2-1	CSASAGSRYNEQFF	TGCAGTGCTAGTGCTGGGTCTCGCTACAATGAGCAGTTCTTC
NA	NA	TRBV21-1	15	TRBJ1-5	CAREGAACLGQPQHF	TGTGCCAGAGAGGGGGCTGCCTGTCTCGGTCAGCCCCAGCATTTT
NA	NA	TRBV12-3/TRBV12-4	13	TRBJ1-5	CASRTGFLQPQHF	TGTGCCAGCAGAACAGGGTTTCTTCAGCCCCAGCATTTT
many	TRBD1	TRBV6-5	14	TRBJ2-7	CASSYGTDTYEQYF	TGTGCCAGCAGTTACGGGACAGACACCTACGAGCAGTACTTC
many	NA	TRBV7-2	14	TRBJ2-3	CASSPRGTADTQYF	TGTGCCAGCAGCCCTAGGGGCACGGCAGATACGCAGTATTTT
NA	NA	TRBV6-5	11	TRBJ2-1	CASSFKGEQFF	TGTGCCAGCAGTTTTAAGGGTGAGCAGTTCTTC
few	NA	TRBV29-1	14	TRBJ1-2	CSVESARGESGYTF	TGCAGCGTTGAGTCTGCCAGGGGAGAAAGTGGCTACACCTTC
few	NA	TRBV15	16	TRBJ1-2	CATSSPTGRSVYGYTF	TGTGCCACCAGCAGCCCGACAGGCCGCTCTGTCTATGGCTACACCTTC
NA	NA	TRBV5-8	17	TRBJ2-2	CASSFQTGIRNTGELFF	TGTGCCAGCAGCTTCCAGACGGGGATCAGGAACACCGGGGAGCTGTTTTTT
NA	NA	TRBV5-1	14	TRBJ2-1	CASTRVESGNEQFF	TGCGCCAGCACCCGAGTCGAAAGCGGGAATGAGCAGTTCTTC
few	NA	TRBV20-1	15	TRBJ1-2	CSAGLPTGTNYGYTF	TGCAGTGCAGGTCTGCCCACCGGGACCAACTATGGCTACACCTTC
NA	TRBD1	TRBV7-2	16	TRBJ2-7	CASSSSKGQGTYEQYF	TGCGCCAGCAGCTCCAGTAAAGGACAGGGGACCTACGAGCAGTACTTC
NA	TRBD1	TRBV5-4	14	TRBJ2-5	CASSRTGAKETQYF	TGTGCCAGCAGCCGGACAGGGGCCAAAGAGACCCAGTACTTC
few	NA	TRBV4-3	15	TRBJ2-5	CASSQVRGFEETQYF	TGCGCCAGCAGCCAAGTTCGCGGTTTCGAGGAGACCCAGTACTTC
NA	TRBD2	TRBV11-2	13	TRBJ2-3	CASRRGVTDTQYF	TGTGCCAGCAGACGGGGGGTCACAGATACGCAGTATTTT
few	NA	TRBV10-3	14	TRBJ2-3	CAISEWRSTDTQYF	TGTGCCATCAGTGAATGGAGGAGCACAGATACGCAGTATTTT
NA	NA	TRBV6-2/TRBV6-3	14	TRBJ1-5	CASSYPTNNQPQHF	TGTGCCAGCAGTTATCCTACTAACAATCAGCCCCAGCATTTT
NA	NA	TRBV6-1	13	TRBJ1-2	CASRPTASYGYTF	TGTGCCAGCAGGCCGACGGCGAGCTATGGCTACACCTTC
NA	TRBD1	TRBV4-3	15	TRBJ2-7	CASSQDPGQGVQQYF	TGCGCCAGCAGCCAAGACCCGGGACAGGGGGTTCAGCAGTACTTC
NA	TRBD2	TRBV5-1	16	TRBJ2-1	CASSLGAGGATNEQFF	TGCGCCAGCAGCTTGGGAGCGGGAGGGGCTACCAATGAGCAGTTCTTC
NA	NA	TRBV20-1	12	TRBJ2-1	CSASSDFGEQFF	TGCAGTGCTAGTAGTGATTTCGGTGAGCAGTTCTTC
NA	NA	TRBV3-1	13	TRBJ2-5	CASNDRVQETQYF	TGTGCCAGCAACGACAGAGTCCAAGAGACCCAGTACTTC
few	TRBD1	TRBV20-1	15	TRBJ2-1	CSAQGQGSSYNEQFF	TGCAGTGCTCAGGGACAGGGGAGCTCCTACAATGAGCAGTTCTTC
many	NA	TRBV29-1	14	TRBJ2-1	CSARPGTGNNEQFF	TGCAGCGCCCGCCCCGGAACAGGGAACAATGAGCAGTTCTTC
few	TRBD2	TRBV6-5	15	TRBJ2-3	CASSYAGEPGGTQYF	TGTGCCAGCAGTTACGCGGGAGAGCCCGGGGGTACGCAGTATTTT
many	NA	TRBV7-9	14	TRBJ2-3	CASNLSPSTDTQYF	TGTGCCAGCAACCTCAGCCCTAGCACAGATACGCAGTATTTT
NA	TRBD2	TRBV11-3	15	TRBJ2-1	CASSLSGNPYNEQFF	TGTGCCAGCAGCCTAAGCGGGAACCCCTACAATGAGCAGTTCTTC
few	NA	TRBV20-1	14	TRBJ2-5	CSARDSPRGETQYF	TGCAGTGCTAGAGACTCCCCGAGGGGAGAGACCCAGTACTTC
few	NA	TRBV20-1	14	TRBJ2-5	CSATLTGRKETQYF	TGCAGTGCTACCCTCACAGGGCGTAAAGAGACCCAGTACTTC
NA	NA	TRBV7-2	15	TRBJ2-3	CASGDRGPRTDTQYF	TGTGCCAGCGGAGATCGGGGCCCGCGCACAGATACGCAGTATTTT
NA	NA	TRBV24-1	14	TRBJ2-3	CATKGGASTDTQYF	TGTGCCACCAAGGGGGGGGCTAGCACAGATACGCAGTATTTT
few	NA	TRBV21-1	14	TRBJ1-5	CAGSRGRGSQPQHF	TGTGCCGGAAGCAGGGGCCGCGGTAGTCAGCCCCAGCATTTT
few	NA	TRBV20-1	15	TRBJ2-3	CSARRGSSNTDTQYF	TGCAGTGCTAGACGGGGCAGCAGTAACACAGATACGCAGTATTTT
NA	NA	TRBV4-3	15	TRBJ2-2	CASSQDYQGLGELFF	TGCGCCAGCAGCCAAGATTATCAGGGGCTTGGGGAGCTGTTTTTT
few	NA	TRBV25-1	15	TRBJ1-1	CASSEGTMANTEAFF	TGTGCCAGCAGTGAAGGGACGATGGCGAACACTGAAGCTTTCTTT
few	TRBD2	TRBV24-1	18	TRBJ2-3	CATSDLPRLAGGPDTQYF	TGTGCCACCAGTGATTTGCCCCGACTAGCGGGAGGGCCCGATACGCAGTATTTT
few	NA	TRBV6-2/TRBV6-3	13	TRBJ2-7	CASRRTRTYEQYF	TGTGCCAGCAGGAGGACGCGTACCTACGAGCAGTACTTC
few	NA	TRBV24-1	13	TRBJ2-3	CATGTFSTDTQYF	TGTGCCACCGGGACGTTCAGCACAGATACGCAGTATTTT
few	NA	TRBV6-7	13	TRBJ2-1	CASSYPDGPEQFF	TGTGCCAGCAGTTACCCGGATGGACCCGAGCAGTTCTTC
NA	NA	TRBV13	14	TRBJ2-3	CASRSASSTDTQYF	TGTGCCAGCAGAAGCGCATCAAGCACAGATACGCAGTATTTT
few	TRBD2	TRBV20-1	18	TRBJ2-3	CSAPPYLAGGPRVNTQYF	TGCAGTGCTCCCCCCTATCTAGCGGGAGGGCCGCGGGTAAATACGCAGTATTTT
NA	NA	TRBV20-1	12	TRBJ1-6	CSARDSNSPLHF	TGCAGTGCTCGGGACTCTAATTCACCCCTCCACTTT
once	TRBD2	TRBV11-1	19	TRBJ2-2	CASSFHRDYIGRNTGELFF	TGTGCCAGCAGCTTCCACCGGGACTATATAGGGAGGAACACCGGGGAGCTGTTTTTT
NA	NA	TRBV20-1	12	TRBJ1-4	CSANGPNEKLFF	TGCAGTGCCAATGGACCTAATGAAAAACTGTTTTTT
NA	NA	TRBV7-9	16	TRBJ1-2	CASSLDGGVPADGYTF	TGTGCCAGCAGCTTAGATGGTGGTGTCCCAGCGGATGGCTACACCTTC
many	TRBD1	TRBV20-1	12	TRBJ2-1	CSVTGVYNEQFF	TGCAGTGTTACAGGGGTCTACAATGAGCAGTTCTTC
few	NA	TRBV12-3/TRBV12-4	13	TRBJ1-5	CASSWGIRQPQHF	TGTGCCAGCAGTTGGGGTATAAGGCAGCCCCAGCATTTT
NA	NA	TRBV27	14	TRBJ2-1	CASSLWPPDNEQFF	TGTGCCAGCAGTTTATGGCCCCCGGACAATGAGCAGTTCTTC
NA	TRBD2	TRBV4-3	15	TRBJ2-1	CASSQTPGGVGEQFF	TGCGCCAGCAGCCAAACCCCGGGGGGGGTCGGTGAGCAGTTCTTC
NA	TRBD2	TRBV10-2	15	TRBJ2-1	CASRRLAGAHNEQFF	TGCGCCAGCAGAAGACTAGCGGGGGCCCACAATGAGCAGTTCTTC